The 16 T cell receptor beta chains given below trace back to one sample, sequenced in a study of lymphopenia after photon versus proton radiotherapy. Sequencing was performed with immunoSEQ multiplex PCR; in TCRdb, only in-frame clones are kept and a portion is missing. This table holds about 25,000 clones, about 91% found once. The input for sequencing was peripheral blood, taken from a patient treated with photon-based radiotherapy. The receptors here all came from a man aged 45-65 years with gastric cancer.

This rearrangement joins TRBV27 to TRBJ1-2, with 10 bases lining up with TRBD1. The CDR3 extends over 13 amino acids. Per germline, CDR1 MNHEY and CDR2 SMNVEV (reference sequence). Trimming took 4 bases from V and 7 from J; bases not matched to a gene: 3. DNA of the CDR3: TGTGCCAGCAGTTCGACAGGGGGCGGTGGCTACACCTTC. Residues: CASSSTGGGGYTF.

The rearrangement joins TRBV5-1 to TRBJ1-1; D gene unclear. The V end lost 0 bases, the J end lost 3 bases, and 12 bases lay between the germline ends. The germline V gene encodes CDR1 SGHRS and CDR2 YFSETQ. The CDR3 contains 15 residues. This CDR3 is CASSLDTGAYTEAFF. The CDR3 DNA follows: TGCGCCAGCAGCTTGGACACTGGCGCCTACACTGAAGCTTTCTTT.

The chain joins TRBV15 to TRBJ1-1; D ambiguous. The CDR3 has 14 amino acids. V was clipped by 5 bases and J by 0 bases, with 10 bases between them. Per the germline V gene, CDR1 is LNHNV and CDR2 is YYDKDF (reference sequence). CDR3 residues: CATSAAGVNTEAFF. In DNA, the CDR3 is TGTGCCACCAGCGCCGCCGGGGTGAACACTGAAGCTTTCTTT.

V and J are TRBV6-5 and TRBJ2-7; 7 nucleotides match TRBD1. CDR3 length: 13 amino acids. V was clipped by 5 bases and J by 2 bases; unmatched bases: 3. The germline gives CDR1 MNHEY, CDR2 SVGAGI. The CDR3 DNA reads as TGTGCCAGCAGTCCAGGGACAGCCTACGAGCAGTACTTC. Encoded protein: CASSPGTAYEQYF.

V is TRBV11-3 and J is TRBJ2-2; D remains unclear. The V end was cut by 5 bases, the J end by 1 base, with 14 bases between. This CDR3 comprises 16 residues. The germline CDR1 and CDR2 sequences are SGHNT and YENEEA. CDR3: CASSKGVLGNTGELFF. The CDR3 DNA reads as TGTGCCAGCAGCAAAGGAGTGTTGGGGAACACCGGGGAGCTGTTTTTT.

This clone was counted a single time. The chain couples TRBV7-8 to TRBJ1-5, with a tentative D call TRBD1 (5 bases). CDR3 length equals 14 residues. The germline V gene has CDR1 SGHVS and CDR2 FQNEAQ. Trimming took off 1 base at V and 3 bases at J, with 7 bases between the two ends. CDR3 in amino acids: CASSLGQNNQPQHF. The DNA for the CDR3 is TGTGCCAGCAGCTTAGGACAGAACAATCAGCCCCAGCATTTT.

The V call is TRBV6-1, the J call TRBJ2-3, with D unclear. V lost 5 bases to trimming and J lost 2 bases, with 8 bases between them. The CDR3 runs 13 residues. Germline V gene sequence: CDR1 MNHNS, CDR2 SASEGT. In DNA, the CDR3 is TGTGCCAGCAGTTCAAGATTCACAGATACGCAGTATTTT. The encoded protein is CASSSRFTDTQYF.

The chain recombines TRBV7-2 with TRBJ1-5; D remains unclear. V lost 5 bases and J lost 4, with 9 bases in between. Germline-derived CDR1 and CDR2 are SGHTA and FQGNSA. CDR3 length equals 13 residues. The CDR3 reads CASSRSVNQPQHF. The CDR3 DNA sequence: TGTGCCAGCAGCCGATCTGTTAATCAGCCCCAGCATTTT.

The J gene is TRBJ1-2, the V gene TRBV6-6; TRBD1 agrees at 7 bases. The germline gives CDR1 MNHNY, CDR2 SVGAGI (reference sequence). This CDR3 region has 15 residues. The junction had 5 bases not matched to a gene; V was cut back by 0 bases and J by 4 bases. CDR3 in DNA: TGTGCCAGCAGTTACTCGGGCGACAGGGCCTATGGCTACACCTTC. Amino acids: CASSYSGDRAYGYTF.

The chain couples TRBV9 to TRBJ2-2, with 10 bases identical to TRBD1. Germline values: CDR1 SGDLS, CDR2 YYNGEE. Trimming removed 0 bases from V and 2 bases from J; junction bases left unmatched: 4. The CDR3 totals 17 residues. In DNA form, the CDR3 reads TGTGCCAGCAGCGTAGCTGGGACAGGGGCCAACACCGGGGAGCTGTTTTTT. Translating it yields CASSVAGTGANTGELFF.

This clone has a handful of counts. The chain uses TRBV6-6 and TRBJ2-1; 7 bases are shared with TRBD2. There are 15 residues in the CDR3. V gave up 3 bases and J gave up 6 bases; unmatched junction bases: 8. CDR1 is MNHNY, CDR2 SVGAGI, per germline (reference sequence). CDR3 amino acids: CASSYLGGTGNEQFF. CDR3 nucleotides: TGTGCCAGCAGTTATTTGGGGGGGACGGGCAATGAGCAGTTCTTC.

The genes are TRBV7-9 and TRBJ1-3, with unresolved D. The CDR3 loop spans 17 amino acids. CDR1 is SEHNR, CDR2 FQNEAQ, per germline (reference sequence). V shed 0 bases and J shed 0 bases, with 12 bases lying between them. The CDR3 DNA reads as TGTGCCAGCAGCTTAGCGGGAGGGCCGAACTCTGGAAACACCATATATTTT. Protein product: CASSLAGGPNSGNTIYF.

The chain combines TRBV18 with TRBJ2-7; D not resolved. V was clipped by 2 bases and J by 3 bases, with 8 bases between them. This CDR3 contains 13 residues. CDR1 KGHSH and CDR2 LQKENI come from the germline V gene. This CDR3 is CASSPAESYEQYF. Written as DNA, the CDR3 is TGTGCCAGCTCACCAGCGGAGAGCTACGAGCAGTACTTC. The variable domain in full, with the rest retrieved from reference TRBV18 and TRBJ2-7, is NAGVMQNPRHLVRRRGQEARLRCSPMKGHSHVYWYRQLPEEGLKFMVYLQKENIIDESGMPKERFSAEFPKEGPSILRIQQVVRGDSAAYFCASSPAESYEQYFGPGTRLTVT.

This clone was counted only a few times. V is TRBV6-5 and J is TRBJ2-5; D uncertain. V was shortened by 0 bases and J by 2 bases, with 7 bases between the two germline ends. The germline V gene encodes CDR1 MNHEY and CDR2 SVGAGI. The CDR3 runs to 14 residues. CDR3 protein: CASSYSRPQETQYF. As DNA, the CDR3 is TGTGCCAGCAGTTACTCTCGGCCACAAGAGACCCAGTACTTC.

V and J are TRBV7-6 and TRBJ2-7; D tentatively reads TRBD1 or TRBD2 (5 bases each). Trimming removed 4 bases at V and 4 bases at J, with 20 bases between. In germline, CDR1 is SGHVS, CDR2 FNYEAQ. The CDR3 totals 16 residues. CDR3 loop: CASSSGQGKGAYEQYF. The CDR3 DNA sequence: TGTGCCAGCAGCTCCGGGCAGGGAAAGGGAGCTTACGAGCAGTACTTC.

This chain links TRBV7-2 with TRBJ1-5; tentatively, D is TRBD1 (6 bases). The ends were cut back, 3 bases at V and 6 bases at J, with 12 bases in the middle. The CDR3 is 14 residues long. The germline V gene has CDR1 SGHTA and CDR2 FQGNSA. Written as DNA, the CDR3 is TGTGCCAGCAGCTTGGGGGGGGCGGGTCAGCCCCAGCATTTT. Encoded protein: CASSLGGAGQPQHF. Full variable domain (missing parts from reference TRBV7-2 and TRBJ1-5): GAGVSQSPSNKVTEKGKDVELRCDPISGHTALYWYRQSLGQGLEFLIYFQGNSAPDKSGLPSDRFSAERTGGSVSTLTIQRTQQEDSAVYLCASSLGGAGQPQHFGDGTRLSIL.